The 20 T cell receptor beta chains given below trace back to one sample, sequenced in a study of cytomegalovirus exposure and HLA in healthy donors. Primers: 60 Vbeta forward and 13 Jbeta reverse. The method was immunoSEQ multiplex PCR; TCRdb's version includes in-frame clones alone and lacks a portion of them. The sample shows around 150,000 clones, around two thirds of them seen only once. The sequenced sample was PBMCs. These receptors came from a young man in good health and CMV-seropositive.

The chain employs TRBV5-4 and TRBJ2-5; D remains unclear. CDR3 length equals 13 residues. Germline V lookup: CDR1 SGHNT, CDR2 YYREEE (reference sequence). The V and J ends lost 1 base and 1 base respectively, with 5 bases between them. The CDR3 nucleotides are TGTGCCAGCAGCTTGTCTATCCAAGAGACCCAGTACTTC. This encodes CASSLSIQETQYF.

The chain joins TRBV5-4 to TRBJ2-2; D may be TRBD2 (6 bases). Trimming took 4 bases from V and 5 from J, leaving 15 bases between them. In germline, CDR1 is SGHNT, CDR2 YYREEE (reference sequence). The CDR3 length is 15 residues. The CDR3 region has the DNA TGTGCCAGCAGCCAACTAGCCCTGGGGACCGGGGAGCTGTTTTTT. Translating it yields CASSQLALGTGELFF. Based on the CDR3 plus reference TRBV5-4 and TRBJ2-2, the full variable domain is ETGVTQSPTHLIKTRGQQVTLRCSSQSGHNTVSWYQQALGQGPQFIFQYYREEENGRGNFPPRFSGLQFPNYSSELNVNALELDDSALYLCASSQLALGTGELFFGEGSRLTVL.

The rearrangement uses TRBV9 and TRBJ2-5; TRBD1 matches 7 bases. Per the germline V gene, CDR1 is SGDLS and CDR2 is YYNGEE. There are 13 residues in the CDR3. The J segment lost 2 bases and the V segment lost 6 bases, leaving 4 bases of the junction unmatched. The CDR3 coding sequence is TGTGCCAGCACCCGGACAGGACAAGAGACCCAGTACTTC. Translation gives CASTRTGQETQYF.

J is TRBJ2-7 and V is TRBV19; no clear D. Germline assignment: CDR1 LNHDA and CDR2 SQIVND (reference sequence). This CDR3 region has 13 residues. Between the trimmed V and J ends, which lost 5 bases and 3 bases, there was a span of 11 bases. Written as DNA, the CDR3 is TGTGCCAGTAGTGAATCCGACTTCTACGAGCAGTACTTC. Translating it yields CASSESDFYEQYF.

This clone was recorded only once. CDR3 nucleotide sequence: TGTGCCAGCAGCGCTTACTTTTGGACAGGCAAAGCCGGGGAGCTGTTTTTT. Its protein product is CASSAYFWTGKAGELFF. The chain links TRBV11-2 to TRBJ2-2; 7 nucleotides agree with TRBD1. Trimming took 5 bases from V and 6 from J; bases not matched to a gene: 15. This CDR3 spans 17 amino acids. The V gene's germline CDR1 is SGHAT and CDR2 FQNNGV.

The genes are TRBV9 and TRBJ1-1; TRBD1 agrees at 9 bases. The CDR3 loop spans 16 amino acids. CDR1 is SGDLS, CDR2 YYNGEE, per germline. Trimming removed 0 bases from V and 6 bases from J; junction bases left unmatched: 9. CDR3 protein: CASSVDGTGYLAEAFF. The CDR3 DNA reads TGTGCCAGCAGCGTAGATGGGACAGGGTATCTGGCTGAAGCTTTCTTT.

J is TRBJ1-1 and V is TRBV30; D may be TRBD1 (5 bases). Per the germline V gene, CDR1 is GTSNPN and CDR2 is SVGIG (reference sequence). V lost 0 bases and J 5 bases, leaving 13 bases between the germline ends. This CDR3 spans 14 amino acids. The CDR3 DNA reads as TGTGCCTGGAGTGTACTGAGACAGAGGACTGAAGCTTTCTTT. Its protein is CAWSVLRQRTEAFF.

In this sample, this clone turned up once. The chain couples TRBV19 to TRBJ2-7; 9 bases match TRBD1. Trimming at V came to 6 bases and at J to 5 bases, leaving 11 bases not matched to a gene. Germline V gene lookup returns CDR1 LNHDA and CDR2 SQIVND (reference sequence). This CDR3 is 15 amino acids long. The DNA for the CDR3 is TGTGCCAGTAGCGCGTCGGACAGGGGTCGGGACGAGCAGTACTTC. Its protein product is CASSASDRGRDEQYF.

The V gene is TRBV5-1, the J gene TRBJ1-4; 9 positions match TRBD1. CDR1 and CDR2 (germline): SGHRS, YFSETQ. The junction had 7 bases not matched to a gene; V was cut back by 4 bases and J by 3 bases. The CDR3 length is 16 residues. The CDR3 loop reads CASSVTGGGSNEKLFF. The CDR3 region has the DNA TGCGCCAGCAGCGTTACAGGGGGCGGATCTAATGAAAAACTGTTTTTT.

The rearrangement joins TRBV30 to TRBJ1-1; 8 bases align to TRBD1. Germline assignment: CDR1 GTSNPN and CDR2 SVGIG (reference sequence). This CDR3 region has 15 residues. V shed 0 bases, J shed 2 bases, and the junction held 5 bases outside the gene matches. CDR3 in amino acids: CAWSVGTGGNTEAFF. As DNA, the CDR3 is TGTGCCTGGAGTGTAGGGACAGGAGGCAACACTGAAGCTTTCTTT.

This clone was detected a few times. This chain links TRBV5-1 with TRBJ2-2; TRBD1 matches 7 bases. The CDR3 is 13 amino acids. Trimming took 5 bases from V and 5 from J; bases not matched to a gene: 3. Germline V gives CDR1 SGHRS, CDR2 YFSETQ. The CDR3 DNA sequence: TGCGCCAGCAGTCAACAGGGGACCGGGGAGCTGTTTTTT. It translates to CASSQQGTGELFF.

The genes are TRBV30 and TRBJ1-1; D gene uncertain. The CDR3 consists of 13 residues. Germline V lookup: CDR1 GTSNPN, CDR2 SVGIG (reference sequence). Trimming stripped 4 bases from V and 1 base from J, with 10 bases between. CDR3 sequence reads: CAWNVAGNTEAFF. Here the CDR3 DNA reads TGTGCCTGGAATGTCGCAGGGAACACTGAAGCTTTCTTT.

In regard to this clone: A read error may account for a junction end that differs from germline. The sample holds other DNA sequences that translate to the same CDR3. The CDR3 protein is CASSYLAGPYEQYF. CDR3 DNA sequence: TGTGCCAGCAGCTACTTAGCGGGGCCCTACGAGCAGTACTTC. The chain uses TRBV6-5 and TRBJ2-7; 8 nucleotides align to TRBD2. The CDR3 spans 14 residues. Per germline, CDR1 MNHEY and CDR2 SVGAGI.

CDR3 amino acids: CASNKDRGQRGYTF. DNA for the CDR3: TGTGCCAGCAATAAAGACAGGGGGCAGAGGGGCTACACCTTC. The chain carries TRBV28 and TRBJ1-2; 10 nucleotides align to TRBD1. The CDR3 consists of 14 residues. The V segment lost 7 bases and the J segment 8 bases; nucleotides outside the gene matches: 10. The germline V gene encodes CDR1 MDHEN and CDR2 SYDVKM.

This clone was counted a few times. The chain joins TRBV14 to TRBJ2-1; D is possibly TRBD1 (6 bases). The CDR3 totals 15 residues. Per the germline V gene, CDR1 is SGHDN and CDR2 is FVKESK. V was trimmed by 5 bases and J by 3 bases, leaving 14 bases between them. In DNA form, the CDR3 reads TGTGCCAGCAGCAACGTACAGGGCTACTACAATGAGCAGTTCTTC. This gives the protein CASSNVQGYYNEQFF.

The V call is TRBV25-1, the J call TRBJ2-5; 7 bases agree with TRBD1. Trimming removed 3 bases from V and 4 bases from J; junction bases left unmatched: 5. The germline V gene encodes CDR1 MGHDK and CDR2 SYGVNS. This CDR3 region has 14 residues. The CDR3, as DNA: TGTGCCAGCAGTGACGACAGGGTGGTAGAGACCCAGTACTTC. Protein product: CASSDDRVVETQYF.

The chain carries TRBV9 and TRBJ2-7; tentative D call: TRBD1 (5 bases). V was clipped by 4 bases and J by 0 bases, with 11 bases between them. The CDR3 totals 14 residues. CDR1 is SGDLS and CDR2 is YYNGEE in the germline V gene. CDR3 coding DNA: TGTGCCAGCAGCCCAGGGTTTCTCTCCTACGAGCAGTACTTC. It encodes CASSPGFLSYEQYF.

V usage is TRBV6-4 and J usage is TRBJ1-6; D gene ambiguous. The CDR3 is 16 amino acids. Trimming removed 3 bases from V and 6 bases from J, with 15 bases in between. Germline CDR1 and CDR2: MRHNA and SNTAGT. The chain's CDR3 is CASSDIGLGSNSPLHF. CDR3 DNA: TGTGCCAGCAGTGATATCGGTCTGGGCTCTAATTCACCCCTCCACTTT.

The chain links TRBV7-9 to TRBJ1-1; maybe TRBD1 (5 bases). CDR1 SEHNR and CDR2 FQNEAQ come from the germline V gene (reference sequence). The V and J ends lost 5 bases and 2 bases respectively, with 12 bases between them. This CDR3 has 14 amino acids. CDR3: CASSPTERNTEAFF. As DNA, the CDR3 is TGTGCCAGCAGCCCGACAGAGAGAAACACTGAAGCTTTCTTT.

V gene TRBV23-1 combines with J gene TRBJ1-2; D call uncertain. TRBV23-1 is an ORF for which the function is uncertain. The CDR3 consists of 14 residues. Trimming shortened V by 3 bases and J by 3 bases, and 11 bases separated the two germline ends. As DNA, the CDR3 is TGCGCCAGCAGTCATCCCGGGATCTACTATGGCTACACCTTC. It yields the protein CASSHPGIYYGYTF.